This T cell receptor (beta chain) stems from a study of T-cell reconstitution after alpha-beta-depleted transplantation in children (dated by TCRdb to between 2015 and 2016). In terms of the full investigation: Using TCR repertoire profiling, the study followed T-cell immune reconstitution in a quantitative way in children after TCRalphabeta/CD19-depleted allogeneic hematopoietic cell transplantation.

The sample holds many counts of this clonotype. No cognate antigen has been identified for it. No much larger clonotype is one base removed from it; base qualities were not supplied. CDR1 and CDR2, per the germline V gene, are SGHTA and FQGNSA. Germline trimming: 7 bases from V, 3 bases from J; junction bases outside gene matches: 7. There are 15 amino acids in the CDR3, from cysteine to phenylalanine inclusive. This entry keeps only the CDR3 DNA: 45 bases, framed from base 1. Receptor amplification or capture employed PCR. Data came from an Illumina HiSeq 2500. TCR library preparation used molecular barcoding, with unique molecular identifiers applied to normalize quantification of the TCRbeta repertoire. The public reads were reprocessed in TCRdb via fastp at Q25 and MiXCR, keeping in-frame beta chains. Rows matching on CDR3 protein sequence are summarized as one entry with the most common DNA and genes. The sample profile shows approximately 420,000 distinct CDR3 sequences; about a tenth of them were found once. Nearly 5.5% of the sample belongs to the ten largest clones.

Here the sequenced sample was PBMCs from the stem cell graft donor, taken from the stem cell graft. The chain couples TRBV7-2 to TRBJ2-3; 10 junctional bases match TRBD2. This clonotype originated in a human donor who donated a stem cell graft to a child with acute myeloid leukemia. CDR3 protein: CASIGSGRRTDTQYF. The nucleotide sequence reads TGTGCCAGCATCGGTAGCGGGAGGAGGACAGATACGCAGTATTTT. The full variable domain, completed from the reference TRBV7-2 and TRBJ2-3 proteins outside the CDR3, reads GAGVSQSPSNKVTEKGKDVELRCDPISGHTALYWYRQSLGQGLEFLIYFQGNSAPDKSGLPSDRFSAERTGGSVSTLTIQRTQQEDSAVYLCASIGSGRRTDTQYFGPGTRLTVL.